These 15 T cell receptor beta chains came from one sample sequenced in a study of T cells in narcolepsy. Assay: immunoSEQ multiplex PCR; the TCRdb copy retains only in-frame clones and omits some. The data show roughly 34,000 clones, 87% seen once. Sequenced: CD45RA- memory CD4+ T cells from PBMCs. These receptors came from a human donor with narcolepsy.

The chain has TRBV5-4 and TRBJ1-4; 8 bases are shared with TRBD1. The CDR3 loop spans 15 amino acids. The V and J ends lost 4 bases and 5 bases, in that order; junction bases with no gene match: 7. The germline gives CDR1 SGHNT, CDR2 YYREEE (reference sequence). The CDR3 loop reads CASSLRTGKNEKLFF. CDR3 DNA: TGTGCCAGCAGCCTCCGGACAGGGAAAAATGAAAAACTGTTTTTT.

This clone has a single count. The genes are TRBV5-1 and TRBJ2-5, with 13 nucleotides matching TRBD2. This CDR3 is built from 14 residues. V shed 5 bases and J 5 bases; nucleotides not matched to a gene: 3. Germline CDR1 is SGHRS and CDR2 is YFSETQ. CDR3 nucleotides: TGCGCCAGCAGGGAACTAGCGGGAGGGGAGACCCAGTACTTC. Translating it yields CASRELAGGETQYF.

The V gene is TRBV5-1, the J gene TRBJ2-5, with D tentatively TRBD2 (6 bases). This CDR3 is 15 amino acids long. The V gene lost 3 bases and the J gene lost 3 bases, with 15 bases spanning the gap. Germline CDR1 reads SGHRS; CDR2 reads YFSETQ. The CDR3 nucleotides are TGCGCCAGCAGCTCGGACGGAGGCGGGGAAGAGACCCAGTACTTC. This translates into CASSSDGGGEETQYF. Supplemented by reference TRBV5-1 and TRBJ2-5, the full variable domain reads KAGVTQTPRYLIKTRGQQVTLSCSPISGHRSVSWYQQTPGQGLQFLFEYFSETQRNKGNFPGRFSGRQFSNSRSEMNVSTLELGDSALYLCASSSDGGGEETQYFGPGTRLLVL.

This chain joins TRBV7-2 and TRBJ1-5; no reliable D call. The CDR3 is 16 amino acids. Between the trimmed V and J ends, which lost 1 base and 4 bases, there was a span of 14 bases. CDR1 is SGHTA and CDR2 is FQGNSA in the germline V gene. In nucleotides, the CDR3 is TGTGCCAGCAGCTTAGTGGGTCAGAGCAAGAATCAGCCCCAGCATTTT. It translates to CASSLVGQSKNQPQHF.

The chain links TRBV2 to TRBJ1-2; 8 bases align to TRBD1. CDR1 is SNHLY and CDR2 is FYNNEI in the germline V gene. V dropped 7 bases and J dropped 0; count of bases not matched to a gene: 10. This CDR3 comprises 16 residues. CDR3 amino acids: CASTKDRAQANYGYTF. The CDR3 DNA is TGTGCCAGCACCAAGGACAGGGCACAGGCTAACTATGGCTACACCTTC.

This rearrangement joins TRBV19 to TRBJ2-7, with D perhaps TRBD2 (6 bases). The CDR3 length is 14 residues. Trimming removed 3 bases at V and 2 bases at J, with 11 bases between. Germline CDR1 is LNHDA and CDR2 is SQIVND (reference sequence). The CDR3 loop is CASSILGGPYEQYF. The CDR3 bases are TGTGCCAGTAGTATTCTGGGAGGTCCCTACGAGCAGTACTTC.

The chain recombines TRBV27 with TRBJ2-7, with D perhaps matching TRBD1 or TRBD2 (5 bases each). V lost 2 bases and J lost 6, with 14 bases in between. CDR1 and CDR2 from the germline V gene are MNHEY and SMNVEV (reference sequence). There are 14 residues in the CDR3. CDR3 protein: CASSLRTGPFEQYF. The CDR3 region has the DNA TGTGCCAGCAGTTTACGGACGGGACCTTTCGAGCAGTACTTC.

The J gene is TRBJ2-1, the V gene TRBV4-2, with 13 positions matching TRBD2. Germline trimming cut 0 bases from V and 8 bases from J; bases unmatched to any gene: 13. Germline loops: CDR1 LGHNA, CDR2 YNFKEQ. This CDR3 has 19 amino acids. The CDR3 coding sequence is TGTGCCAGCAGCCAAGATTCTTTGTCACTAGCGGGGGGGTCCTATGAGCAGTTCTTC. Amino acid sequence: CASSQDSLSLAGGSYEQFF.

The genes are TRBV29-1 and TRBJ2-3; D may be TRBD2 (6 bases). V was clipped by 7 bases and J by 3 bases, with 14 bases between them. This CDR3 spans 13 amino acids. The germline CDR1 and CDR2 sequences are SQVTM and ANQGSEA. The CDR3 region is CSATSTQTDTQYF. The CDR3, as DNA: TGCAGCGCAACTAGCACGCAAACAGATACGCAGTATTTT.

The chain carries TRBV6-1 and TRBJ2-7; D is perhaps TRBD1 or TRBD2 (6 bases each). V was pared by 5 bases and J by 4 bases, with 18 bases between. This CDR3 region has 15 residues. Germline V gives CDR1 MNHNS, CDR2 SASEGT. The CDR3 is CASSSPRQEGYEQYF. DNA of the CDR3: TGTGCCAGCAGTTCCCCCAGACAGGAGGGTTACGAGCAGTACTTC.

This sequence joins TRBV11-1 and TRBJ2-1; possible D gene TRBD2, 6 bases. V was trimmed by 5 bases and J by 8 bases, leaving 19 bases between them. From germline, CDR1 is SGHAT and CDR2 FQDESV (reference sequence). This CDR3 comprises 15 residues. CDR3: CASSPYQGTGDEQFF. The CDR3 DNA is TGTGCCAGCAGCCCCTACCAAGGGACTGGCGATGAGCAGTTCTTC.

This clone occurred a few times. The chain employs TRBV6-5 and TRBJ2-7; D is unresolved. Germline CDR1 and CDR2: MNHEY and SVGAGI. The CDR3 runs 14 residues. V was trimmed by 6 bases and J by 1 base, leaving 13 bases between them. For the CDR3, the DNA is TGTGCCAGCAGCCGGAAGACTGTTTCCTACGAGCAGTACTTC. Protein sequence: CASSRKTVSYEQYF.

This rearrangement joins TRBV30 to TRBJ2-7; D not certain. Deletions cut 2 bases from V and 1 base from J, with 9 bases between. Germline V gene lookup returns CDR1 GTSNPN and CDR2 SVGIG (reference sequence). The CDR3 spans 13 residues. The CDR3 nucleotides read TGTGCCTGGAGTAAAGGGAATTCCTACGAGCAGTACTTC. Amino acid sequence: CAWSKGNSYEQYF.

This clone was counted a few times. CDR3 loop: CASSQGLLNYEQYF. The CDR3 nucleotides are TGTGCCAGCAGCCAAGGCCTACTAAACTACGAGCAGTACTTC. The chain combines TRBV14 with TRBJ2-7; unclear D gene. CDR3 length: 14 residues. Trimming pared 1 base from V and 3 bases from J, leaving 10 bases between. Germline assignment: CDR1 SGHDN and CDR2 FVKESK. Full variable domain (rest looked up from reference TRBV14 and TRBJ2-7): EAGVTQFPSHSVIEKGQTVTLRCDPISGHDNLYWYRRVMGKEIKFLLHFVKESKQDESGMPNNRFLAERTGGTYSTLKVQPAELEDSGVYFCASSQGLLNYEQYFGPGTRLTVT.

V gene TRBV25-1 combines with J gene TRBJ1-2; 12 nucleotides align to TRBD1. Germline values: CDR1 MGHDK, CDR2 SYGVNS. The V gene end was trimmed by 6 bases and the J gene end by 7 bases; junction bases not matched to a gene: 6. This CDR3 comprises 14 residues. The CDR3 protein is CASSGTGGYGGYTF. CDR3 bases: TGTGCCAGCAGCGGGACAGGGGGCTATGGTGGCTACACCTTC.